This T cell receptor beta chain originates from a study of CD8+CD57+ T cells in acquired aplastic anemia. About the study: The mean DNA yield obtained from sorted CD4+ and CD8+ cells came to 3 to 3.5 ug. Study-level results: There were about 27 CD8+ CDR3 sequences that occurred in both patients and controls.

Trimming took off 4 bases at V and 4 bases at J, with 11 bases between the two ends. Looked up from germline, CDR1 is SGHRS and CDR2 is YFSETQ. This CDR3 region has 13 residues. Genomic DNA, serving as template, underwent TCR beta VDJ and CDR3 profiling. TCRdb re-derived calls from the reads in MiXCR, one entry per CDR3 protein. The top ten clones hold approximately 30% of a sample with around 230,000 distinct CDR3 sequences, roughly 57% of them seen once. On this clonotype itself: Its antigen is as yet unknown. This CDR3 fails to terminate in the conserved phenylalanine or tryptophan, so it likely reflects a read error.

Sequencing was done on a sample of sorted CD4+, CD8+, or CD8+CD57+ T cells (not recorded which) from PBMCs. The chain employs TRBV5-1 and TRBJ1-2, with D unresolved. This sequence originates from a human donor in good health. The CDR3 protein is CASSPPSIYGYTL. The CDR3 DNA reads as TGCGCCAGCAGCCCCCCGTCGATCTATGGCTACACCCTC.